These T cell receptor beta chains were read from a single sample in a study of cytomegalovirus exposure and HLA in healthy donors. The table came from immunoSEQ multiplex PCR; TCRdb's copy has only in-frame clones and leaves some out. The sample shows over 150,000 clones, about 83% of them seen only once. Sequencing was carried out using PBMCs. The source is a woman in her twenties or thirties in good health and CMV-seronegative. The conserved cysteine and the conserved F or W are not part of the CDR3 here. Each record gives: clone size, V gene, J gene, D gene, CDR3 protein. The D gene is left open where the match is weak. Rows give clone size only sometimes, using once, few, many, or a class for an expanded clone.

clone_size: .; v_call: TRBV19; j_call: TRBJ2-6; d_call: TRBD1; cdr3_aa: ASTMGQGNSGANVLT
clone_size: .; v_call: TRBV5-5; j_call: TRBJ2-7; d_call: .; cdr3_aa: ASSPRVGAGSYEQY
clone_size: .; v_call: TRBV19; j_call: TRBJ2-4; d_call: .; cdr3_aa: ASSITSIQY
clone_size: .; v_call: TRBV5-1; j_call: TRBJ2-1; d_call: .; cdr3_aa: ASSLSRRQYNEQF
clone_size: .; v_call: TRBV7-6; j_call: TRBJ2-2; d_call: .; cdr3_aa: ASSFRDTDTGELF
clone_size: .; v_call: TRBV7-9; j_call: TRBJ2-1; d_call: TRBD2; cdr3_aa: ASRFRETREYYNEQF
clone_size: .; v_call: TRBV5-1; j_call: TRBJ1-1; d_call: .; cdr3_aa: ASSLGVANTEAF
clone_size: .; v_call: TRBV2; j_call: TRBJ2-7; d_call: .; cdr3_aa: ASSGRPGYEQY
clone_size: .; v_call: TRBV27; j_call: TRBJ2-5; d_call: TRBD1; cdr3_aa: ASSFTQGAQVTQY
clone_size: .; v_call: TRBV27; j_call: TRBJ1-1; d_call: .; cdr3_aa: ASSSHRVGVNTEAF
clone_size: .; v_call: TRBV7-2; j_call: TRBJ2-5; d_call: TRBD1; cdr3_aa: ASSPRTGRETQY
clone_size: once; v_call: TRBV5-5; j_call: TRBJ2-5; d_call: TRBD1; cdr3_aa: ASSSARGTETQY
clone_size: .; v_call: TRBV7-8; j_call: TRBJ2-7; d_call: .; cdr3_aa: ASTPRRDATYEQY
clone_size: .; v_call: TRBV7-2; j_call: TRBJ2-6; d_call: .; cdr3_aa: ASSHSGANVLT
clone_size: .; v_call: TRBV18; j_call: TRBJ1-3; d_call: .; cdr3_aa: ASSPMAGNTIY
clone_size: .; v_call: TRBV7-2; j_call: TRBJ1-4; d_call: .; cdr3_aa: ASSFSWLEEKLF
clone_size: .; v_call: TRBV19; j_call: .; d_call: TRBD1; cdr3_aa: ASSIMGTGDSYEQY
clone_size: few; v_call: TRBV5-6; j_call: TRBJ2-1; d_call: TRBD2; cdr3_aa: ASSLGLAGVYPF
clone_size: .; v_call: TRBV19; j_call: TRBJ1-4; d_call: .; cdr3_aa: ASSPGSSNEKLF
clone_size: few; v_call: TRBV4-1; j_call: TRBJ2-3; d_call: .; cdr3_aa: ASSQADMGLHTDTQY
clone_size: .; v_call: TRBV5-4; j_call: TRBJ2-7; d_call: TRBD2; cdr3_aa: ASSLRGGGSYEQY
clone_size: .; v_call: TRBV5-6; j_call: .; d_call: .; cdr3_aa: ASKLGPEPYEQY
clone_size: .; v_call: TRBV7-6; j_call: TRBJ2-2; d_call: .; cdr3_aa: ASTRRAGELF
clone_size: .; v_call: TRBV6-5; j_call: TRBJ2-1; d_call: .; cdr3_aa: ASSHNSYNEQF
clone_size: once; v_call: TRBV28; j_call: TRBJ1-5; d_call: TRBD1; cdr3_aa: ASTPTGGVRQPQH
clone_size: .; v_call: TRBV7-2; j_call: TRBJ1-6; d_call: TRBD1; cdr3_aa: ASSLSRDRVSSPLH
clone_size: .; v_call: TRBV5-8; j_call: TRBJ2-2; d_call: TRBD1; cdr3_aa: ASSRDRGGTGELF